This T cell receptor (beta chain) comes out of a study of T-cell memory formation after mild COVID-19. TCRdb passed the 5' RACE reads through MiXCR, listing each CDR3 protein once. The data contain roughly 200,000 distinct CDR3 sequences, 16% of them singletons. This receptor was obtained from an adult woman who had mild COVID-19 (a few samples of this study predate the infection). Cell type and time point are not known. The sequencing input was PBMCs or a T cell subset sorted from them (not recorded which).

The DNA of the CDR3 is TGCGCCAGCAGTTCGGCCTCCGGGGGCTCCTACAATGAGCAGTTCTTC. Encoded protein: CASSSASGGSYNEQFF. The chain is built from TRBV5-1 and TRBJ2-1, with D maybe TRBD2 (6 bases). The CDR3 consists of 16 residues. V was cut by 5 bases and J by 0 bases, with 15 bases left in between. Germline CDR1 SGHRS, CDR2 YFSETQ.